These 29 T cell receptor beta chains share one sample of origin, sequenced in a study of cytomegalovirus exposure and HLA in healthy donors. PCR used 60 Vbeta primers and 13 Jbeta primers. Assay used: immunoSEQ multiplex PCR; TCRdb lists only in-frame clones, some missing. This listing includes over 40,000 clones. The sample taken for sequencing was PBMCs. The receptors were sampled from a man aged 25 to 45 in good health and CMV-seronegative.

The chain combines TRBV29-1 with TRBJ1-6; 7 nucleotides line up with TRBD1. V lost 7 bases to trimming and J lost 6 bases; unmatched junction nucleotides: 3. The CDR3 extends over 12 amino acids. The germline V gene encodes CDR1 SQVTM and CDR2 ANQGSEA. DNA of the CDR3: TGCAGCGCTGGGACAGTTAATTCACCCCTCCACTTT. Protein product: CSAGTVNSPLHF.

V gene TRBV5-1 combines with J gene TRBJ1-1, with a possible D match to TRBD1 (6 bases). This CDR3 has 15 amino acids. Germline V lookup: CDR1 SGHRS, CDR2 YFSETQ. V lost 3 bases to trimming and J lost 3 bases, with 15 bases between them. CDR3 in amino acids: CASSSSGVGDTEAFF. The CDR3 coding sequence is TGCGCCAGCAGCTCCTCAGGGGTGGGGGACACTGAAGCTTTCTTT.

The V and J genes are TRBV27 and TRBJ1-5, with 7 bases that match TRBD1. V was pared by 2 bases and J by 2 bases, with 3 bases of the junction left unmatched. The CDR3 is 15 amino acids. Germline CDR1 is MNHEY and CDR2 is SMNVEV (reference sequence). CDR3 bases: TGTGCCAGCAGTTTAGGTGGGACAGGCAATCAGCCCCAGCATTTT. This gives the protein CASSLGGTGNQPQHF.

The V and J genes are TRBV7-8 and TRBJ1-6; D not certain. V lost 5 bases and J 6 bases, leaving 11 bases between the germline ends. This CDR3 comprises 14 residues. Germline V lookup: CDR1 SGHVS, CDR2 FQNEAQ. This CDR3 is CASSTLLINSPLHF. CDR3 coding DNA: TGTGCCAGCAGCACCCTTCTAATTAATTCACCCCTCCACTTT.

V gene TRBV5-4 combines with J gene TRBJ2-3; D gene ambiguous. The V end lost 0 bases, the J end lost 6 bases, and 5 bases lay between the germline ends. The CDR3 spans 12 residues. The germline CDR1 and CDR2 sequences are SGHNT and YYREEE (reference sequence). In DNA form, the CDR3 reads TGTGCCAGCAGCTTGGCCCTGGATACGCAGTATTTT. Translation gives CASSLALDTQYF.

The chain combines TRBV4-3 with TRBJ2-3, with D perhaps matching TRBD2 (5 bases). The CDR3 consists of 16 residues. V dropped 1 base and J dropped 2 bases, with 13 bases sitting between them. The germline CDR1 and CDR2 sequences are LGHNA and YSLEER. The CDR3 bases are TGCGCCAGCAGCCAAGCCCCGGGATCTAACACAGATACGCAGTATTTT. Its translation: CASSQAPGSNTDTQYF.

The chain is built from TRBV7-2 and TRBJ2-5; 10 nucleotides match TRBD2. The CDR3 loop spans 15 amino acids. In germline, CDR1 is SGHTA, CDR2 FQGNSA. The V and J ends lost 5 bases and 5 bases, in that order; junction bases with no gene match: 8. CDR3 loop: CASSPQRGGRETQYF. The CDR3 DNA sequence: TGTGCCAGCAGCCCTCAGCGGGGGGGCCGGGAGACCCAGTACTTC.

As DNA, the CDR3 is TGTGCCAGTAGCATACTCCTCCTTGATCGGAGGGATGGCTACACCTTC. This encodes CASSILLLDRRDGYTF. The chain carries TRBV19 and TRBJ1-2, with D uncertain. The CDR3 extends over 16 amino acids. Germline CDR1 reads LNHDA; CDR2 reads SQIVND (reference sequence). V lost 6 bases and J 6 bases, leaving 23 bases between the germline ends.

The rearrangement uses TRBV9 and TRBJ2-7; D gene uncertain. Per the germline V gene, CDR1 is SGDLS and CDR2 is YYNGEE. The CDR3 loop spans 14 amino acids. V lost 0 bases and J 2 bases, leaving 9 bases between the germline ends. The CDR3 region has the DNA TGTGCCAGCAGCGTAGGATCAGTAACCTACGAGCAGTACTTC. Translation: CASSVGSVTYEQYF.

The rearrangement joins TRBV2 to TRBJ2-7; D perhaps matches TRBD1 (5 bases). Germline CDR1 SNHLY, CDR2 FYNNEI. With 6 bases removed from V and 3 bases from J, the gap between germline ends came to 6 bases. The CDR3 extends over 11 amino acids. In nucleotides, the CDR3 is TGTGCCAGCAGGGACAACTACGAGCAGTACTTC. Its translation: CASRDNYEQYF.

This chain joins TRBV4-1 and TRBJ1-6, with 8 bases aligning to TRBD1. The V segment lost 5 bases and the J segment 9 bases; nucleotides outside the gene matches: 15. From germline, CDR1 is MGHRA and CDR2 YSYEKL. This CDR3 contains 17 residues. The CDR3 region is CASSSEERQGQGSPLHF. CDR3 sequence (DNA): TGCGCCAGCAGCTCGGAGGAGAGACAGGGGCAAGGTTCACCCCTCCACTTT.

The CDR3 DNA reads TGTGCCAGCAGTTTATTATCAGGGGACGGAGGAGCTAACTATGGCTACACCTTC. Translating it yields CASSLLSGDGGANYGYTF. The chain carries TRBV28 and TRBJ1-2; perhaps TRBD1 as D (6 bases). The CDR3 length is 18 residues. The germline V gene encodes CDR1 MDHEN and CDR2 SYDVKM. Trimming stripped 1 base from V and 0 bases from J, with 18 bases between.

The CDR3 sequence is CASSLDGAAGSTDTQYF. CDR3 coding DNA: TGTGCCAGCAGCTTGGATGGTGCGGCGGGGAGCACAGATACGCAGTATTTT. The chain is built from TRBV5-5 and TRBJ2-3, with D possibly matching TRBD2 (6 bases). V gave up 0 bases and J gave up 0 bases, with 14 bases separating them. The CDR3 has 17 residues. Germline CDR1 reads SGHKS; CDR2 reads YYEKEE (reference sequence). Combining the CDR3 with reference TRBV5-5 and TRBJ2-3 gives the whole variable domain DAGVTQSPTHLIKTRGQQVTLRCSPISGHKSVSWYQQVLGQGPQFIFQYYEKEERGRGNFPDRFSARQFPNYSSELNVNALLLGDSALYLCASSLDGAAGSTDTQYFGPGTRLTVL.

V and J are TRBV6-1 and TRBJ1-1; 9 bases are shared with TRBD1. Trimming at V came to 6 bases and at J to 1 base, leaving 6 bases not matched to a gene. The CDR3 sequence is 15 residues long. Germline CDR1 and CDR2: MNHNS and SASEGT. CDR3: CASRVTGQGNTEAFF. CDR3 in DNA: TGTGCCAGCAGGGTTACGGGACAGGGGAACACTGAAGCTTTCTTT.

The CDR3 sequence is CAVHPRTGYGNTIYF. CDR3 DNA sequence: TGTGCCGTTCACCCTCGGACAGGGTATGGAAACACCATATATTTT. The chain combines TRBV6-6 with TRBJ1-3, with 8 nucleotides matching TRBD1. Germline loops: CDR1 MNHNY, CDR2 SVGAGI (reference sequence). V shed 11 bases, J shed 3 bases, and the junction held 12 bases outside the gene matches. The CDR3 is 15 amino acids.

The rearrangement joins TRBV7-3 to TRBJ1-1; D perhaps matches TRBD1 (6 bases). Germline V lookup: CDR1 SGHTA, CDR2 FQGTGA. With 4 bases removed from V and 5 bases from J, the gap between germline ends came to 17 bases. This CDR3 has 15 amino acids. The CDR3 DNA sequence: TGTGCCAGCAGCTCGGATAGCAGGGGAAGGACTGAAGCTTTCTTT. Amino acids: CASSSDSRGRTEAFF.

CDR3 nucleotide sequence: TGCAGCTCCGAGGGACAGAACTATGGCTACACCTTC. Translation: CSSEGQNYGYTF. The V gene is TRBV29-1, the J gene TRBJ1-2; 7 nucleotides agree with TRBD1. Germline CDR1 reads SQVTM; CDR2 reads ANQGSEA. J gave up 2 bases and V 8 bases, and 5 bases lay outside the gene matches. This CDR3 region has 12 residues. Combining the CDR3 with reference TRBV29-1 and TRBJ1-2 gives the whole variable domain SAVISQKPSRDICQRGTSLTIQCQVDSQVTMMFWYRQQPGQSLTLIATANQGSEATYESGFVIDKFPISRPNLTFSTLTVSNMSPEDSSIYLCSSEGQNYGYTFGSGTRLTVV.

The V and J genes are TRBV5-6 and TRBJ2-1; 11 bases are a match to TRBD2. CDR1 and CDR2 from the germline V gene are SGHDT and YYEEEE. CDR3 length: 16 residues. The junction had 10 bases not matched to a gene; V was cut back by 4 bases and J by 7 bases. In DNA, the CDR3 is TGTGCCAGCAGCGTTATTAGCGGGAGGGCCTCGAATGAGCAGTTCTTC. Protein product: CASSVISGRASNEQFF.

The chain's CDR3 is CASSLGGTFRDEQYF. CDR3 nucleotides: TGTGCCAGCAGCTTAGGGGGGACTTTCCGCGACGAGCAGTACTTC. The V call is TRBV7-2, the J call TRBJ2-7, with D possibly being TRBD2 (6 bases). Trimming took off 1 base at V and 5 bases at J, with 15 bases between the two ends. CDR3 length: 15 residues. CDR1 and CDR2 (germline): SGHTA, FQGNSA.

The V gene is TRBV7-2, the J gene TRBJ2-2; 8 bases fit TRBD1. CDR1 is SGHTA, CDR2 FQGNSA, per germline. The ends lost 4 bases at V and 6 bases at J; junction bases unmatched: 7. This CDR3 is built from 15 residues. This CDR3 is CASSYSTGVAGELFF. DNA for the CDR3: TGTGCCAGCAGCTACTCGACAGGGGTAGCCGGGGAGCTGTTTTTT.

V gene TRBV9 combines with J gene TRBJ2-5; 9 nucleotides line up with TRBD2. The germline CDR1 and CDR2 sequences are SGDLS and YYNGEE. The CDR3 sequence is 16 residues long. J gave up 5 bases and V 0 bases, and 8 bases lay outside the gene matches. In DNA, the CDR3 is TGTGCCAGCAGCGTAGGGGCTAGCGGGGCTGGGGAGACCCAGTACTTC. Translating it yields CASSVGASGAGETQYF.

The chain has TRBV2 and TRBJ2-1; the match to TRBD2 covers 9 bases. Looked up from germline, CDR1 is SNHLY and CDR2 is FYNNEI. The CDR3 contains 14 residues. The V segment lost 8 bases and the J segment 8 bases; nucleotides outside the gene matches: 10. CDR3 coding DNA: TGTGCCAGCGGTACTAGCGGGCCGCTTGATGAGCAGTTCTTC. It codes for CASGTSGPLDEQFF.

This sequence joins TRBV4-1 and TRBJ2-2; TRBD1 matches at 7 bases. CDR1 MGHRA and CDR2 YSYEKL come from the germline V gene. J lost 8 bases, V lost 0 bases, and 12 bases had no gene match. This CDR3 comprises 17 residues. The DNA of the CDR3 is TGCGCCAGCAGCCAAGAAAGGAACAGGGGCCTCACTGGGGAGCTGTTTTTT. It yields the protein CASSQERNRGLTGELFF.

The chain carries TRBV4-3 and TRBJ1-6; D is ambiguous. CDR1 is LGHNA, CDR2 YSLEER, per germline. The CDR3 extends over 15 amino acids. Between the trimmed V and J ends, which lost 0 bases and 15 bases, there was a span of 18 bases. CDR3 nucleotides: TGCGCCAGCAGCCAAGATCTTGTGTCGGAGAGGCACCTCCACTTT. Translation gives CASSQDLVSERHLHF.

The chain uses TRBV4-1 and TRBJ1-4; 8 bases fit TRBD1. The CDR3 covers 18 residues. Germline CDR1 is MGHRA and CDR2 is YSYEKL. Germline trimming cut 0 bases from V and 2 bases from J; bases unmatched to any gene: 8. The CDR3 DNA is TGCGCCAGCAGCCAAGATCCCGGGCGGACAGGGACTAATGAAAAACTGTTTTTT. Translation: CASSQDPGRTGTNEKLFF.

J is TRBJ2-7 and V is TRBV7-2; a possible D gene is TRBD2 (5 bases). The V and J ends lost 1 base and 2 bases respectively, with 12 bases between them. The CDR3 runs to 15 residues. Germline V lookup: CDR1 SGHTA, CDR2 FQGNSA. CDR3 sequence: CASSLERVEAYEQYF. The CDR3 bases are TGTGCCAGCAGCTTAGAGAGGGTGGAAGCCTACGAGCAGTACTTC.

This sequence joins TRBV5-5 and TRBJ1-1; 8 bases fit TRBD1. Losses at the gene ends were 2 bases for V and 4 bases for J; bases not matched to a gene: 4. The CDR3 totals 14 residues. Germline CDR1 reads SGHKS; CDR2 reads YYEKEE (reference sequence). CDR3 DNA sequence: TGTGCCAGCAGCTTCACAGGGGGGGGCACTGAAGCTTTCTTT. Amino acids: CASSFTGGGTEAFF. Filled out from reference TRBV5-5 and TRBJ1-1, the complete variable domain reads DAGVTQSPTHLIKTRGQQVTLRCSPISGHKSVSWYQQVLGQGPQFIFQYYEKEERGRGNFPDRFSARQFPNYSSELNVNALLLGDSALYLCASSFTGGGTEAFFGQGTRLTVV.

The chain is built from TRBV19 and TRBJ2-1; 9 bases align to TRBD1. V dropped 3 bases and J dropped 3; count of bases not matched to a gene: 3. The CDR3 is 15 amino acids. Germline CDR1 reads LNHDA; CDR2 reads SQIVND (reference sequence). For the CDR3, the DNA is TGTGCCAGTAGTATTGGACAGGGGCTCTACAATGAGCAGTTCTTC. It yields the protein CASSIGQGLYNEQFF.

The chain combines TRBV19 with TRBJ2-1; the match to TRBD2 covers 8 bases. CDR1 LNHDA and CDR2 SQIVND come from the germline V gene (reference sequence). CDR3 length: 14 residues. Germline trimming cut 6 bases from V and 3 bases from J; bases unmatched to any gene: 4. The CDR3 DNA is TGTGCCAGTAGAGCCGGGACTAGCTACAATGAGCAGTTCTTC. Its translation: CASRAGTSYNEQFF.